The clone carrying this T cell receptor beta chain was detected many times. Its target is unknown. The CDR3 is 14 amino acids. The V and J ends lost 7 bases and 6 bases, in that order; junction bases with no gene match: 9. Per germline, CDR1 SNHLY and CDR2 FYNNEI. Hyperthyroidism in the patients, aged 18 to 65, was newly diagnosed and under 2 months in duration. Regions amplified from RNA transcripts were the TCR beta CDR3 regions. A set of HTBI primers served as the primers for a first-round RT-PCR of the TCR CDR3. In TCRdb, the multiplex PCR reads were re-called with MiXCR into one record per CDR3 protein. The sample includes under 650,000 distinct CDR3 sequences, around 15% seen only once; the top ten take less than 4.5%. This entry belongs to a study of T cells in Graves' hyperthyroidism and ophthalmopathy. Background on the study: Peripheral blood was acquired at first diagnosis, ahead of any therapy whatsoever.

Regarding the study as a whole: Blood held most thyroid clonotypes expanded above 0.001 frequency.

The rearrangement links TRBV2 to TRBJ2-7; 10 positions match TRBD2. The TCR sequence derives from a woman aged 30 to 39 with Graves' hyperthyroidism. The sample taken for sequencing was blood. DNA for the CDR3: TGTGCCAGCAATGCCCTAGCGGGAGAGTTCGAGCAGTACTTC. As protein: CASNALAGEFEQYF.